This T cell receptor beta chain was identified during a study of control samples from healthy donors and cancer patients. This table comes from immunoSEQ multiplex PCR, and its TCRdb copy is limited to in-frame clones, with some not included. Found here are 95,000 to 150,000 clones, around nine tenths of them singletons; the top ten hold approximately 9%. Germline lookup yields CDR1 GTSNPN and CDR2 SVGIG (reference sequence). The CDR3 runs to 13 residues. V lost 4 bases, J lost 5 bases, and 12 bases lay in between. Sequencing was carried out using blood. The receptor comes from a middle-aged man in good health. The genes are TRBV30 and TRBJ1-5; D remains ambiguous. This CDR3 is CAWTLHVDQPQHF. The CDR3 DNA follows: TGTGCCTGGACTTTACATGTTGATCAGCCCCAGCATTTT.